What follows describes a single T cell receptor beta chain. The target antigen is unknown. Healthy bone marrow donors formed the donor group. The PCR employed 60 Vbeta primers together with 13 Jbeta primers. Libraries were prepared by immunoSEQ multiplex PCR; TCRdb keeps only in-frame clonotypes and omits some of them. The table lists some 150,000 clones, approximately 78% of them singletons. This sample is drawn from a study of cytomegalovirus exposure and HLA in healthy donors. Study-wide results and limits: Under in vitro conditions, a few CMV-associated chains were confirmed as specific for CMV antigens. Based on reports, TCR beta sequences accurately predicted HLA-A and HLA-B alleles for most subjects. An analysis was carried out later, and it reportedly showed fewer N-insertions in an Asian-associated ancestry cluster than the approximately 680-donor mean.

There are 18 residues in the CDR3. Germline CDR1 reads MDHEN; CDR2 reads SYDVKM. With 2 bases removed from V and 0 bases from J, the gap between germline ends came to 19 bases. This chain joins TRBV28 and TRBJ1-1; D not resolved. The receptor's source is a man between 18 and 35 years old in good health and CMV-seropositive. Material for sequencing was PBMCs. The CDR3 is CASSLIQARPVVNTEAFF. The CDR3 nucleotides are TGTGCCAGCAGTTTAATCCAGGCTCGCCCGGTGGTGAACACTGAAGCTTTCTTT.